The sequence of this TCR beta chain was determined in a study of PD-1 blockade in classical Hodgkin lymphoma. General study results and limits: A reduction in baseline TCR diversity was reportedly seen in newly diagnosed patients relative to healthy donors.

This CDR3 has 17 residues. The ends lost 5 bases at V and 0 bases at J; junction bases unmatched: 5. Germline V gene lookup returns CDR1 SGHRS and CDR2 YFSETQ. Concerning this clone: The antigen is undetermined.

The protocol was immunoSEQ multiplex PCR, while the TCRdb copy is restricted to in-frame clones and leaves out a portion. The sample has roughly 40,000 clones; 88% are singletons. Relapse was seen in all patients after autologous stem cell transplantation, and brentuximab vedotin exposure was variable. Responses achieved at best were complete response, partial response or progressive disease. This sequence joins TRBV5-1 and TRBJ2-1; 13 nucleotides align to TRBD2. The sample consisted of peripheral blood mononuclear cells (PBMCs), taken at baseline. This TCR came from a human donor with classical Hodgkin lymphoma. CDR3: CASSMTSGGYSYNEQFF. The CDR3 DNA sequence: TGCGCCAGCAGTATGACTAGCGGGGGGTACTCCTACAATGAGCAGTTCTTC.